Following are 29 T cell receptor beta chains from one sample sequenced in a study of CD4 T cells in relation to SARS-CoV-2 and coronaviruses. Before the COVID-19 pandemic, during about 2010-2018, CD4+ T cells were taken from unexposed donors. Isolation of CD4+ T cells took place after about 10 days in culture. Using immunoSEQ multiplex PCR, the repertoire was profiled, and TCRdb retains in-frame clones only, with some absent. The repertoire holds about 29,000 clones, with roughly 78% as singletons. These receptors' antigens are unknown. The sample taken for sequencing was CD4+ T cells from PBMCs, cultured in vitro. The receptors here all came from a human donor in good health.

The J gene is TRBJ1-1, the V gene TRBV5-6, with D maybe TRBD1 (5 bases). Germline CDR1 is SGHDT and CDR2 is YYEEEE. The length of the CDR3 is 15 residues. Trimming cost V 1 base and J 1 base, with 11 bases left between them. The CDR3 DNA sequence: TGTGCCAGCAGCTTGATTCGGGGGGGGAACACTGAAGCTTTCTTT. This codes for CASSLIRGGNTEAFF.

V and J are TRBV2 and TRBJ2-5, with D possibly TRBD1 on 6 matching bases. The germline V and J ends were trimmed by 6 bases and 1 base, with 9 bases remaining between them. This CDR3 is built from 13 residues. Germline CDR1 and CDR2: SNHLY and FYNNEI. The CDR3 nucleotides read TGTGCCAGCAGGGACAGTCCCCAAGAGACCCAGTACTTC. Protein sequence: CASRDSPQETQYF.

This sequence joins TRBV28 and TRBJ1-2; TRBD1 matches 9 bases. The CDR3 runs 17 residues. Looked up from germline, CDR1 is MDHEN and CDR2 is SYDVKM. With V trimmed by 6 bases and J by 6 bases, 17 bases remained unmatched. The CDR3 loop reads CASSQPHTGGLKDGYTF. In DNA, the CDR3 is TGTGCCAGCAGCCAACCCCACACAGGGGGCCTTAAGGATGGCTACACCTTC.

V and J are TRBV23-1 and TRBJ2-2; D remains unclear. TRBV23-1 carries the ORF label, with uncertain function. This CDR3 contains 17 residues. Trimming took 0 bases from V and 0 from J, leaving 11 bases between them. CDR3 coding DNA: TGCGCCAGCAGTCAATCCGAGGACGCCGCGAACACCGGGGAGCTGTTTTTT. It encodes CASSQSEDAANTGELFF.

The J gene is TRBJ1-1, the V gene TRBV7-2; D is unresolved. With 4 bases removed from V and 4 bases from J, the gap between germline ends came to 10 bases. The CDR3 runs to 13 residues. Germline values: CDR1 SGHTA, CDR2 FQGNSA. The CDR3: CASSSMAGTEAFF. Here the CDR3 DNA reads TGTGCCAGCAGCTCTATGGCTGGCACTGAAGCTTTCTTT.

The J gene is TRBJ2-2, the V gene TRBV23-1; D assignment may be TRBD1 or TRBD2 (5 bases each). TRBV23-1 is an open reading frame whose function is uncertain. Trimming stripped 8 bases from V and 0 bases from J, with 10 bases between. This CDR3 comprises 14 residues. DNA for the CDR3: TGCGCCAGCCAGGGACCCTCGAACACCGGGGAGCTGTTTTTT. This translates into CASQGPSNTGELFF.

The CDR3, as DNA: TGTGCCAGCGGAGCGGGGGGCGCCGGAAAGACCCAGTACTTC. Amino acid sequence: CASGAGGAGKTQYF. This sequence joins TRBV5-4 and TRBJ2-5, with 9 bases aligning to TRBD2. Germline V gene lookup returns CDR1 SGHNT and CDR2 YYREEE (reference sequence). Unmatched junction bases numbered 10, after V lost 7 bases and J lost 6 bases. The CDR3 is 14 amino acids.

The chain combines TRBV5-1 with TRBJ2-3; D may be TRBD1 (6 bases). CDR1 SGHRS and CDR2 YFSETQ come from the germline V gene. The CDR3 covers 15 residues. V gave up 1 base and J gave up 4 bases, with 13 bases separating them. The CDR3 spells CASSLFLGAADTQYF. CDR3 DNA sequence: TGCGCCAGCAGCTTGTTTCTGGGGGCCGCAGATACGCAGTATTTT.

This chain links TRBV2 with TRBJ1-1; maybe TRBD1 (5 bases). The CDR3 is 17 residues long. The V end was cut by 7 bases, the J end by 6 bases, with 27 bases between. The germline V gene encodes CDR1 SNHLY and CDR2 FYNNEI. CDR3 bases: TGTGCCAGCACCCGGGGGGACCGAGACGAGATCAGCGCTGAAGCTTTCTTT. This encodes CASTRGDRDEISAEAFF.

The J gene is TRBJ1-1, the V gene TRBV5-1; D remains ambiguous. This CDR3 has 15 amino acids. Germline CDR1 reads SGHRS; CDR2 reads YFSETQ. V was cut by 0 bases and J by 2 bases, with 11 bases left in between. The CDR3 loop is CASSLGIGINTEAFF. CDR3 DNA: TGCGCCAGCAGCTTGGGGATCGGGATCAACACTGAAGCTTTCTTT.

V gene TRBV7-9 combines with J gene TRBJ2-1; tentatively, D is TRBD2 (7 bases). Germline V gene data show CDR1 as SEHNR and CDR2 as FQNEAQ (reference sequence). The CDR3 extends over 18 amino acids. V was pared by 6 bases and J by 6 bases, with 27 bases between. The CDR3 loop reads CASSDGGPGRWGINEQFF. CDR3 coding DNA: TGTGCCAGCAGTGACGGGGGGCCCGGCCGTTGGGGGATCAATGAGCAGTTCTTC. The whole variable domain, remainder taken from reference TRBV7-9 and TRBJ2-1, is DTGVSQNPRHKITKRGQNVTFRCDPISEHNRLYWYRQTLGQGPEFLTYFQNEAQLEKSRLLSDRFSAERPKGSFSTLEIQRTEQGDSAMYLCASSDGGPGRWGINEQFFGPGTRLTVL.

This chain connects TRBV4-3 to TRBJ1-1; D perhaps matches TRBD1 (6 bases). Per the germline V gene, CDR1 is LGHNA and CDR2 is YSLEER. V lost 1 base and J lost 0, with 9 bases in between. The CDR3 runs 15 residues. CDR3 sequence (DNA): TGCGCCAGCAGCCAAGGGGGGCTGGTGAACACTGAAGCTTTCTTT. Translating gives CASSQGGLVNTEAFF.

The V call is TRBV6-5, the J call TRBJ1-2; TRBD1 matches at 11 bases. In germline, CDR1 is MNHEY, CDR2 SVGAGI. The CDR3 is 15 amino acids. V shed 6 bases, J shed 4 bases, and the junction held 7 bases outside the gene matches. The CDR3 DNA follows: TGTGCCAGCAGACCCGGACAGGGGGCCAGCTATGGCTACACCTTC. This encodes CASRPGQGASYGYTF.

The chain employs TRBV29-1 and TRBJ2-3; D perhaps matches TRBD1 (6 bases). The CDR3 runs to 13 residues. The V gene lost 6 bases and the J gene lost 0 bases, with 10 bases spanning the gap. The V gene's germline CDR1 is SQVTM and CDR2 ANQGSEA. This CDR3 reads CSVKTGSTDTQYF. CDR3 sequence (DNA): TGCAGCGTAAAAACAGGGAGCACAGATACGCAGTATTTT.

V is TRBV7-3 and J is TRBJ2-1, with TRBD2 identical over 10 bases. This CDR3 comprises 15 residues. Germline V lookup: CDR1 SGHTA, CDR2 FQGTGA. Trimming took 5 bases from V and 5 from J; bases not matched to a gene: 6. DNA of the CDR3: TGTGCCAGCAGCCCGACTAGCGGGCTCCACAATGAGCAGTTCTTC. Translating gives CASSPTSGLHNEQFF.

The chain is built from TRBV10-1 and TRBJ1-2; TRBD1 matches 7 bases. Germline trimming cut 2 bases from V and 8 bases from J; bases unmatched to any gene: 2. The CDR3 covers 12 residues. CDR1 is WNHNN, CDR2 SYGVQD, per germline (reference sequence). The CDR3 DNA reads TGCGCCAGCAGTGAGAGGGGGCGAGGCTACACCTTC. It specifies CASSERGRGYTF.

This clone was found a few times. The chain couples TRBV4-3 to TRBJ2-3, with 14 bases fitting TRBD2. CDR3 length equals 17 residues. Germline CDR1 is LGHNA and CDR2 is YSLEER. Germline trimming cut 4 bases from V and 2 bases from J; bases unmatched to any gene: 5. CDR3 region: CASSRSGLAGDTDTQYF. CDR3 bases: TGCGCCAGCAGCCGGTCGGGACTAGCGGGAGACACAGATACGCAGTATTTT.

The chain carries TRBV9 and TRBJ2-5; 9 bases fit TRBD2. J was trimmed by 2 bases and V by 0 bases; bases with no gene match: 14. Germline CDR1 reads SGDLS; CDR2 reads YYNGEE. The CDR3 has 19 residues. The CDR3 spells CASSVVRIAGAGGQETQYF. CDR3 nucleotide sequence: TGTGCCAGCAGCGTAGTTCGGATAGCGGGGGCGGGAGGGCAAGAGACCCAGTACTTC.

The V and J genes are TRBV6-1 and TRBJ1-2; D is possibly TRBD1 (5 bases). The CDR3 loop spans 15 amino acids. Trimming removed 3 bases from V and 0 bases from J, with 11 bases in between. Germline assignment: CDR1 MNHNS and CDR2 SASEGT. This CDR3 reads CASSEFTGPNYGYTF. Written as DNA, the CDR3 is TGTGCCAGCAGTGAGTTTACAGGCCCTAACTATGGCTACACCTTC.

The V gene is TRBV18, the J gene TRBJ1-3; weak D call: TRBD1 (5 bases). Germline CDR1 and CDR2: KGHSH and LQKENI. Between the trimmed V and J ends, which lost 3 bases and 0 bases, there was a span of 12 bases. This CDR3 is 16 amino acids long. CDR3 DNA sequence: TGTGCCAGCTCACCGGGAGACGGGGCCTCTGGAAACACCATATATTTT. Protein sequence: CASSPGDGASGNTIYF.

The J gene is TRBJ1-2, the V gene TRBV7-2; D is ambiguous. The CDR3 has 15 amino acids. Trimming stripped 2 bases from V and 4 bases from J, with 14 bases between. The germline V gene has CDR1 SGHTA and CDR2 FQGNSA. Written as DNA, the CDR3 is TGTGCCAGCAGCTTATCTGGTAGGGTCGGCTATGGCTACACCTTC. Its protein is CASSLSGRVGYGYTF. The full variable domain, rest sourced from reference TRBV7-2 and TRBJ1-2, is GAGVSQSPSNKVTEKGKDVELRCDPISGHTALYWYRQSLGQGLEFLIYFQGNSAPDKSGLPSDRFSAERTGGSVSTLTIQRTQQEDSAVYLCASSLSGRVGYGYTFGSGTRLTVV.

The V call is TRBV6-5, the J call TRBJ1-2; 8 nucleotides match TRBD1. J was trimmed by 2 bases and V by 6 bases; bases with no gene match: 5. The CDR3 totals 14 residues. Looked up from germline, CDR1 is MNHEY and CDR2 is SVGAGI. The chain's CDR3 is CASRIQGANYGYTF. Here the CDR3 DNA reads TGTGCCAGCAGGATTCAGGGGGCGAACTATGGCTACACCTTC.

This clone showed up just a few times. The chain is built from TRBV5-6 and TRBJ2-3, with TRBD1 matching over 7 bases. Per germline, CDR1 SGHDT and CDR2 YYEEEE. The CDR3 covers 14 residues. Germline trimming cut 5 bases from V and 1 base from J; bases unmatched to any gene: 4. CDR3 nucleotides: TGTGCCAGCAGTGATGGACAGGGCACAGATACGCAGTATTTT. It is translated as CASSDGQGTDTQYF.

The gene calls are TRBV6-5 and TRBJ1-1; unclear D gene. Germline V gene sequence: CDR1 MNHEY, CDR2 SVGAGI. V shed 7 bases and J shed 4 bases, with 7 bases lying between them. This CDR3 has 11 residues. The CDR3 DNA is TGTGCCAGCACCTGGGGCACTGAAGCTTTCTTT. It specifies CASTWGTEAFF.

This clone was observed a single time. This sequence joins TRBV11-2 and TRBJ2-2, with D possibly being TRBD2 (5 bases). The germline CDR1 and CDR2 sequences are SGHAT and FQNNGV. There are 14 residues in the CDR3. Trimming left V 1 base short and J 5 bases short, with 8 bases between. The CDR3 region has the DNA TGTGCCAGCAGCTTAGGGCGGGCAACCGGGGAGCTGTTTTTT. Protein sequence: CASSLGRATGELFF.

A few counts support this clone. V is TRBV5-1 and J is TRBJ1-5; 9 bases are shared with TRBD1. This CDR3 contains 16 residues. V dropped 3 bases and J dropped 7; count of bases not matched to a gene: 11. Germline V CDR1 and CDR2: SGHRS, YFSETQ. CDR3 nucleotide sequence: TGCGCCAGCAGCTCCGTTCCGGGACAGGGCGAACAGCCCCAGCATTTT. This translates into CASSSVPGQGEQPQHF.

The count of this clone is one. The chain has TRBV13 and TRBJ2-7; 8 bases are shared with TRBD2. The germline gives CDR1 PRHDT, CDR2 FYEKMQ (reference sequence). This CDR3 region has 14 residues. The V gene end was trimmed by 2 bases and the J gene end by 3 bases; junction bases not matched to a gene: 3. Here the CDR3 reads CASSLPGGGYEQYF. In DNA form, the CDR3 reads TGTGCCAGCAGCTTACCGGGAGGGGGCTACGAGCAGTACTTC.

The J gene is TRBJ2-5, the V gene TRBV20-1; no definite D call. CDR1 and CDR2 from the germline V gene are DFQATT and SNEGSKA (reference sequence). Deletions cut 0 bases from V and 5 bases from J, with 4 bases between. This CDR3 is 11 amino acids long. CDR3 bases: TGCAGTGCTAGAGATCAGGAGACCCAGTACTTC. It translates to CSARDQETQYF.

This chain connects TRBV25-1 to TRBJ2-7; 9 bases match TRBD1. CDR1 and CDR2 (germline): MGHDK, SYGVNS. J gave up 5 bases and V 2 bases, and 7 bases lay outside the gene matches. This CDR3 comprises 15 residues. Written as DNA, the CDR3 is TGTGCCAGCAGTGAAGGGGGACAGGGATCCGACGAGCAGTACTTC. Protein: CASSEGGQGSDEQYF.